These T cell receptor beta chains were read from a single sample in a study of response to subunit inactivated influenza vaccine. Each CDR3 protein is one row after TCRdb ran MiXCR on the RT-PCR reads. The sample lists some 800,000 distinct CDR3 sequences; less than 25% were seen once. The sample here was PBMCs from blood, taken about 5 days after vaccination. The receptors here all came from a man in his forties or fifties who received an inactivated influenza vaccine. CDR3s include the opening cysteine and the closing phenylalanine or tryptophan. Each record gives: J gene, V gene, D gene, clone size, CDR3 protein, CDR3 DNA. A D gene is named only where the DNA matches it firmly. Clone size, where shown, is once, few, many, or a class for clones that have expanded.

TRBJ2-1,TRBV5-1,.,.,CASSLVGRGSYNEQFF,TGCGCCAGCAGCTTGGTCGGCAGGGGATCCTACAATGAGCAGTTCTTC
TRBJ1-1,TRBV5-1,TRBD1,.,CASSLNGQGVNTEAFF,TGCGCCAGCAGTTTGAACGGACAGGGGGTGAACACTGAAGCTTTCTTT
TRBJ2-6,TRBV25-1,.,.,CASSGQRTGANVLTF,TGTGCCAGCAGTGGACAAAGAACTGGGGCCAACGTCCTGACTTTC
TRBJ1-6,TRBV19,.,.,CASSIFGGADSPLHF,TGTGCCAGTAGTATCTTTGGGGGCGCCGATTCACCCCTCCACTTT
TRBJ1-6,TRBV5-1,TRBD1,.,CASRSGQGGSPLHF,TGCGCCAGCAGATCGGGACAGGGAGGTTCACCCCTCCACTTT
TRBJ1-3,TRBV11-2,.,many,CASSQGTRQLLAGNTIYF,TGTGCCAGCAGCCAAGGGACACGGCAGCTATTGGCTGGAAACACCATATATTTT
TRBJ2-1,TRBV2,.,.,CASSQTADEQFF,TGTGCCAGCAGTCAGACCGCGGATGAGCAGTTCTTC
TRBJ2-6,TRBV12-3/TRBV12-4,.,few,CASRLLNVLTF,TGTGCCAGCAGACTGCTTAACGTCCTGACTTTC
TRBJ1-4,TRBV20-1,.,.,CSAPRDFDNEKLFF,TGCAGTGCGCCCCGGGACTTTGACAATGAAAAACTGTTTTTT
TRBJ1-4,TRBV5-1,.,.,CASSATGYTEKLFF,TGCGCCAGCAGCGCGACAGGCTATACTGAAAAACTGTTTTTT
TRBJ1-1,TRBV20-1,.,.,CSARGRNTEAFF,TGCAGTGCTAGGGGCAGGAACACTGAAGCTTTCTTT
TRBJ1-1,TRBV20-1,TRBD1,few,CSGKMGQSEAFF,TGCAGTGGCAAAATGGGACAGTCGGAAGCTTTCTTT
TRBJ2-1,TRBV7-9,.,many,CASSLGLEATQWNEQFF,TGTGCCAGCAGCTTGGGGTTGGAGGCAACTCAGTGGAATGAGCAGTTCTTC
TRBJ1-1,TRBV12-3/TRBV12-4,.,.,CASSSRPTEAFF,TGTGCCAGCAGTTCCCGCCCTACTGAAGCTTTCTTT
TRBJ2-5,TRBV29-1,TRBD1,.,CSVAVPGRQGGAQYF,TGCAGCGTCGCCGTCCCCGGGAGACAGGGGGGAGCCCAGTACTTC
TRBJ2-7,TRBV5-5,TRBD1,few,CASSWTGNYEQYF,TGTGCCAGCAGCTGGACAGGGAACTACGAGCAGTACTTC
TRBJ2-7,TRBV24-1,.,.,CATSDLRHKDEQYF,TGTGCCACCAGTGATTTACGACATAAGGACGAGCAGTACTTC
TRBJ2-3,TRBV6-6,.,.,CASRDLGTDTQYF,TGTGCCAGCAGAGACCTGGGCACAGATACGCAGTATTTT
TRBJ1-5,TRBV28,.,.,CASSFTGRGTQPQHF,TGTGCCAGCAGTTTTACGGGACGGGGGACTCAGCCCCAGCATTTT
TRBJ2-7,TRBV10-3,.,.,CATQPPGRSEQYF,TGTGCCACGCAACCTCCAGGGAGGAGCGAGCAGTACTTC
TRBJ1-5,TRBV5-5,.,.,CASRLAGANQPQHF,TGTGCCAGCAGACTAGCGGGGGCAAATCAGCCCCAGCATTTT
TRBJ2-7,TRBV12-3/TRBV12-4,TRBD1,many,CASSPLGTGNRTYEQYF,TGTGCCAGCAGTCCCCTCGGGACAGGCAATCGTACGTACGAGCAGTACTTC
TRBJ2-1,TRBV7-9,TRBD1,.,CASSPTRGPSYNEQFF,TGTGCCAGCAGTCCTACGAGGGGGCCCTCCTACAATGAGCAGTTCTTC
TRBJ2-1,TRBV7-9,TRBD2,.,CATTGGSSYNEQFF,TGTGCCACCACGGGAGGGAGCTCCTACAATGAGCAGTTCTTC
TRBJ2-1,TRBV7-2,.,.,CASSSGVYNEQFF,TGTGCCAGCAGCTCCGGGGTTTACAATGAGCAGTTCTTC
TRBJ1-4,TRBV12-3/TRBV12-4,.,few,CASSGMGATNEKLFF,TGTGCCAGCTCGGGTATGGGGGCAACTAATGAAAAACTGTTTTTT
TRBJ2-3,TRBV6-5,TRBD2,few,CASSYSRRGGVGDTQYF,TGTGCCAGCAGTTACTCGCGGCGGGGGGGCGTCGGAGATACGCAGTATTTT
TRBJ2-7,TRBV12-3/TRBV12-4,TRBD1,few,CASSFWTGVYEQYF,TGTGCCAGCAGTTTTTGGACAGGGGTGTACGAGCAGTACTTC
TRBJ2-6,TRBV6-2/TRBV6-3,.,.,CASSYSGSRSNVLTF,TGTGCCAGCAGTTACTCGGGCAGCCGGTCCAACGTCCTGACTTTC
TRBJ2-7,TRBV5-8,.,.,CASSLKRAGAIHEQYF,TGTGCCAGCAGCTTGAAGAGGGCCGGGGCCATCCACGAGCAGTACTTC
TRBJ1-3,TRBV6-5,.,few,CASSYAQGQTGNTIYF,TGTGCCAGCAGTTACGCGCAGGGGCAAACTGGAAACACCATATATTTT
TRBJ2-7,TRBV7-2,.,.,CASSSSRGFYEQYF,TGTGCCAGCAGCTCCTCCCGGGGGTTTTACGAGCAGTACTTC
TRBJ2-7,TRBV20-1,.,.,CSARGDNEQYF,TGCAGTGCTAGAGGGGACAATGAGCAGTACTTC
TRBJ2-1,TRBV10-3,TRBD2,few,CAISDPGLGYEQFF,TGTGCCATCAGTGACCCGGGACTAGGATATGAGCAGTTCTTC
TRBJ2-5,TRBV2,.,.,CASSELRQGLSETQYF,TGTGCCAGCAGTGAATTAAGGCAGGGCCTCTCAGAGACCCAGTACTTC
TRBJ2-6,TRBV4-2,.,.,CASSPHGGTSGSGANVLTF,TGTGCCAGCAGCCCACATGGAGGGACCTCAGGTTCTGGGGCCAACGTCCTGACTTTC
TRBJ2-5,TRBV5-8,TRBD2,.,CASSFREGRKTQYF,TGTGCCAGCAGCTTCAGGGAGGGGAGGAAGACCCAGTACTTC
TRBJ2-5,TRBV6-5,.,many,CASSYRETQYF,TGTGCCAGCAGTTACAGGGAGACCCAGTACTTC
TRBJ2-1,TRBV5-1,.,few,CASSLRDHSYNEQFF,TGCGCCAGCAGCTTGCGGGACCACTCCTACAATGAGCAGTTCTTC
TRBJ2-2,TRBV7-2,.,.,CASSSAGGSSNTGELFF,TGTGCCAGCAGCTCGGCAGGGGGGAGCTCTAACACCGGGGAGCTGTTTTTT
TRBJ2-5,TRBV2,TRBD2,.,CASSQRTSGETQYF,TGTGCCAGCAGTCAACGGACTAGCGGAGAGACCCAGTACTTC
TRBJ2-2,TRBV11-3,TRBD1,few,CASSPPGQGSSGELFF,TGTGCCAGCAGCCCTCCGGGACAGGGTTCGTCCGGGGAGCTGTTTTTT
TRBJ1-4,TRBV6-5,.,few,CASSYSSTGWREKLFF,TGTGCCAGCAGTTACTCGAGTACAGGGTGGCGTGAAAAACTGTTTTTT
TRBJ2-2,TRBV6-5,.,.,CATQRRTGELFF,TGTGCCACCCAAAGACGCACCGGGGAGCTGTTTTTT
TRBJ2-2,TRBV14,TRBD2,.,CASSRLEGLGKAGELFF,TGTGCCAGCAGCCGACTCGAGGGACTAGGGAAGGCCGGGGAGCTGTTTTTT
TRBJ2-1,TRBV6-5,TRBD2,.,CASRGGMNEQFF,TGTGCCAGCCGGGGGGGCATGAATGAGCAGTTCTTC
TRBJ2-3,TRBV29-1,.,.,CSLRGQGDTQYF,TGCAGCCTCCGGGGGCAGGGAGATACGCAGTATTTT
TRBJ2-7,TRBV20-1,TRBD1,few,CSTGTGAYEQYF,TGCAGTACCGGGACAGGGGCCTACGAGCAGTACTTC
TRBJ1-1,TRBV6-1,.,.,CASSLARRAGGEAFF,TGTGCCAGCAGCCTGGCGAGGCGGGCGGGTGGTGAAGCTTTCTTT